The 26 T cell receptor beta chains presented below share a single source sample, sequenced in a study of blood T cell repertoires in COVID-19. Generated by immunoSEQ multiplex PCR, the TCRdb table keeps only in-frame clones and is missing some. The table includes fewer than 50,000 clones, approximately 80% detected once. The sample taken for sequencing was peripheral blood. The receptor set was obtained from a human donor in a cohort sampled during active COVID-19.

V usage is TRBV19 and J usage is TRBJ2-1, with TRBD1 identical over 7 bases. The CDR3 covers 14 residues. Germline CDR1 reads LNHDA; CDR2 reads SQIVND (reference sequence). Unmatched junction bases numbered 7, after V lost 3 bases and J lost 8 bases. The CDR3 is CASSILLTGYEQFF. In DNA form, the CDR3 reads TGTGCCAGTAGTATTCTTTTGACAGGGTATGAGCAGTTCTTC.

This chain links TRBV5-1 with TRBJ1-1; 7 nucleotides line up with TRBD1. Germline loops: CDR1 SGHRS, CDR2 YFSETQ. The CDR3 contains 13 residues. J lost 3 bases, V lost 6 bases, and 5 bases had no gene match. CDR3 in DNA: TGCGCCAGCAACAGGGGAGGAGACACTGAAGCTTTCTTT. This sequence encodes CASNRGGDTEAFF.

This clone has a single count. Other nucleotide sequences from this sample produce the same CDR3. The CDR3 protein is CASSPTGNQPQHF. DNA for the CDR3: TGTGCCAGCTCACCGACTGGGAATCAGCCCCAGCATTTT. The rearrangement uses TRBV18 and TRBJ1-5; no firm D call. Germline CDR1 KGHSH, CDR2 LQKENI. Trimming left V 3 bases short and J 4 bases short, with 7 bases between. The CDR3 loop spans 13 amino acids.

In this sample, this clone turned up a few times. CDR3 nucleotide sequence: TGCAGCGTTACAGGGGGGTCTGGGGCCAACGTCCTGACTTTC. It encodes CSVTGGSGANVLTF. The rearrangement uses TRBV29-1 and TRBJ2-6, with 8 bases identical to TRBD1. This CDR3 is built from 14 residues. Per germline, CDR1 SQVTM and CDR2 ANQGSEA. Unmatched junction bases numbered 1, after V lost 5 bases and J lost 1 base. The whole variable domain, filled in from reference TRBV29-1 and TRBJ2-6, reads SAVISQKPSRDICQRGTSLTIQCQVDSQVTMMFWYRQQPGQSLTLIATANQGSEATYESGFVIDKFPISRPNLTFSTLTVSNMSPEDSSIYLCSVTGGSGANVLTFGAGSRLTVL.

The rearrangement joins TRBV6-1 to TRBJ2-6, with TRBD2 as a possible D gene (6 bases). V lost 1 base to trimming and J lost 2 bases, with 12 bases between them. The CDR3 has 17 amino acids. CDR1 and CDR2 (germline): MNHNS, SASEGT. The chain's CDR3 is CASSEGAGGPGANVLTF. As DNA, the CDR3 is TGTGCCAGCAGTGAAGGGGCTGGAGGGCCTGGGGCCAACGTCCTGACTTTC.

This clone was counted a few times. This chain joins TRBV6-5 and TRBJ1-2; TRBD1 agrees at 8 bases. This CDR3 has 15 amino acids. V trimming: 0 bases; J trimming: 7 bases; junction bases outside the gene matches: 7. Germline CDR1 reads MNHEY; CDR2 reads SVGAGI. In DNA form, the CDR3 reads TGTGCCAGCAGTTACTCGACAGGGGCTTACGGTGGCTACACCTTC. Translated: CASSYSTGAYGGYTF.

The chain couples TRBV7-6 to TRBJ1-1; TRBD1 agrees at 9 bases. CDR1 SGHVS and CDR2 FNYEAQ come from the germline V gene. The CDR3 loop spans 13 amino acids. V lost 7 bases to trimming and J lost 3 bases; unmatched junction nucleotides: 3. CDR3 nucleotide sequence: TGTGCCAGCACCAGACAGGGGGACACTGAAGCTTTCTTT. Protein product: CASTRQGDTEAFF.

The chain joins TRBV5-4 to TRBJ2-1, with 7 bases aligning to TRBD2. Germline V gene data show CDR1 as SGHNT and CDR2 as YYREEE (reference sequence). The V and J ends lost 5 bases and 0 bases, in that order; junction bases with no gene match: 5. The length of the CDR3 is 15 residues. CDR3 coding DNA: TGTGCCAGCAGACTGGGACTACCCTCCTACAATGAGCAGTTCTTC. Its translation is CASRLGLPSYNEQFF. Full variable domain (outside the CDR3, taken from reference TRBV5-4 and TRBJ2-1): ETGVTQSPTHLIKTRGQQVTLRCSSQSGHNTVSWYQQALGQGPQFIFQYYREEENGRGNFPPRFSGLQFPNYSSELNVNALELDDSALYLCASRLGLPSYNEQFFGPGTRLTVL.

About this clone itself: Additional DNA sequences in this sample encode the identical CDR3. The chain joins TRBV6-5 to TRBJ2-7; D might be TRBD2 (5 bases). V dropped 8 bases and J dropped 3 bases, with 8 bases sitting between them. The CDR3 extends over 11 amino acids. The germline CDR1 and CDR2 sequences are MNHEY and SVGAGI. CDR3 nucleotides: TGTGCCAGCGGCCGGGGCTACGAGCAGTACTTC. Translating it yields CASGRGYEQYF.

This chain connects TRBV29-1 to TRBJ2-1; 11 bases map to TRBD2. Trimming cost V 5 bases and J 6 bases; bases outside gene matches: 6. The CDR3 extends over 14 amino acids. Germline lookup yields CDR1 SQVTM and CDR2 ANQGSEA. This chain's CDR3 is CSVLAGGFGNEQFF. For the CDR3, the DNA is TGCAGCGTTTTAGCGGGAGGGTTTGGCAATGAGCAGTTCTTC.

The J gene is TRBJ2-3, the V gene TRBV5-1; D unclear. Germline CDR1 and CDR2: SGHRS and YFSETQ. This CDR3 spans 14 amino acids. V was trimmed by 9 bases and J by 2 bases, leaving 16 bases between them. The CDR3 DNA is TGCGCCACCTCATACAGTCTAAACACAGATACGCAGTATTTT. Encoded protein: CATSYSLNTDTQYF. The full variable domain, completed using reference TRBV5-1 and TRBJ2-3, is KAGVTQTPRYLIKTRGQQVTLSCSPISGHRSVSWYQQTPGQGLQFLFEYFSETQRNKGNFPGRFSGRQFSNSRSEMNVSTLELGDSALYLCATSYSLNTDTQYFGPGTRLTVL.

The rearrangement links TRBV6-1 to TRBJ2-1, with 9 bases lining up with TRBD2. The CDR3 is 17 amino acids. V shed 3 bases, J shed 2 bases, and the junction held 8 bases outside the gene matches. In germline, CDR1 is MNHNS, CDR2 SASEGT. CDR3: CASSETVGLATYNEQFF. The DNA of the CDR3 is TGTGCCAGCAGTGAGACGGTAGGACTAGCGACCTACAATGAGCAGTTCTTC.

The genes are TRBV5-1 and TRBJ2-2; maybe TRBD1 (5 bases). Germline lookup yields CDR1 SGHRS and CDR2 YFSETQ. This CDR3 comprises 14 residues. Trimming took off 0 bases at V and 3 bases at J, with 6 bases between the two ends. For the CDR3, the DNA is TGCGCCAGCAGCTTGGAAGGGGACACCGGGGAGCTGTTTTTT. Its protein product is CASSLEGDTGELFF.

This sequence joins TRBV18 and TRBJ2-2; tentative D call: TRBD2 (5 bases). CDR3 size: 15 residues. V lost 2 bases to trimming and J lost 0 bases, with 7 bases between them. Germline assignment: CDR1 KGHSH and CDR2 LQKENI. The CDR3, as DNA: TGTGCCAGCTCACCAATAGCGACGAACACCGGGGAGCTGTTTTTT. It codes for CASSPIATNTGELFF.

In nucleotides, the CDR3 is TGCGCCAGCAGCGCTCCGGGACAGGCGAACACCGGGGAGCTGTTTTTT. Residues: CASSAPGQANTGELFF. The chain recombines TRBV5-1 with TRBJ2-2, with TRBD1 identical over 8 bases. This CDR3 spans 16 amino acids. Per germline, CDR1 SGHRS and CDR2 YFSETQ. With 4 bases clipped from V and 0 bases from J, the junction kept 5 bases outside the gene matches.

The chain carries TRBV10-1 and TRBJ2-5; 9 bases match TRBD1. Germline V gene sequence: CDR1 WNHNN, CDR2 SYGVQD (reference sequence). V dropped 3 bases and J dropped 2; count of bases not matched to a gene: 4. The CDR3 is 15 residues long. The chain's CDR3 is CASSDRQGVQETQYF. DNA for the CDR3: TGCGCCAGCAGTGATCGACAGGGGGTACAAGAGACCCAGTACTTC.

The V gene is TRBV5-1, the J gene TRBJ2-3; 8 nucleotides match TRBD2. Germline lookup yields CDR1 SGHRS and CDR2 YFSETQ. The junction had 9 bases not matched to a gene; V was cut back by 4 bases and J by 2 bases. The CDR3 runs 16 residues. The CDR3 DNA follows: TGCGCCAGCAGCCTCGGACTAGCTTGGGTCACAGATACGCAGTATTTT. Its translation: CASSLGLAWVTDTQYF.

The chain combines TRBV6-5 with TRBJ2-7, with D possibly being TRBD2 (6 bases). There are 15 residues in the CDR3. Germline V CDR1 and CDR2: MNHEY, SVGAGI. With 4 bases removed from V and 4 bases from J, the gap between germline ends came to 17 bases. The CDR3 DNA reads TGTGCCAGCAGTTCCCCCGGTCGGGAGAGTTACGAGCAGTACTTC. Translating gives CASSSPGRESYEQYF.

The V and J genes are TRBV7-2 and TRBJ1-3; tentative D call: TRBD1 (6 bases). CDR3 length: 14 amino acids. Germline-derived CDR1 and CDR2 are SGHTA and FQGNSA. The V end was cut by 5 bases, the J end by 7 bases, with 15 bases between. The CDR3 loop reads CASSQTGASNTIYF. As DNA, the CDR3 is TGTGCCAGCAGCCAGACAGGCGCCTCCAACACCATATATTTT.

The chain combines TRBV11-3 with TRBJ1-2; the D is unclear. This CDR3 has 13 residues. Per germline, CDR1 SGHNT and CDR2 YENEEA. With 2 bases removed from V and 2 bases from J, the gap between germline ends came to 6 bases. The DNA for the CDR3 is TGTGCCAGCAGCTTACGGTTAAACTATGGCTACACCTTC. This sequence encodes CASSLRLNYGYTF.

The rearrangement uses TRBV7-8 and TRBJ2-7; a possible D gene is TRBD1 (6 bases). The V and J ends lost 5 bases and 4 bases respectively, with 9 bases between them. The CDR3 spans 12 residues. Germline CDR1 is SGHVS and CDR2 is FQNEAQ. CDR3 in DNA: TGTGCCAGCAGCCCCAGGGGTTACGAGCAGTACTTC. Amino acid sequence: CASSPRGYEQYF.

The genes are TRBV7-6 and TRBJ2-1; 7 bases align to TRBD1. V dropped 3 bases and J dropped 2; count of bases not matched to a gene: 10. The CDR3 is made up of 17 amino acids. The V gene's germline CDR1 is SGHVS and CDR2 FNYEAQ. CDR3 coding DNA: TGTGCCAGCAGCTTCGAACGGGACAGTGGGACCTACAATGAGCAGTTCTTC. Its translation: CASSFERDSGTYNEQFF.

V is TRBV5-1 and J is TRBJ2-4; 7 bases line up with TRBD2. J gave up 6 bases and V 4 bases, and 10 bases lay outside the gene matches. This CDR3 has 15 residues. The V gene's germline CDR1 is SGHRS and CDR2 YFSETQ. Here the CDR3 DNA reads TGCGCCAGCAGCCCTTTAATCTCGGGGGGAAACATTCAGTACTTC. Its protein is CASSPLISGGNIQYF.

The V and J genes are TRBV6-5 and TRBJ1-4; a possible D gene is TRBD1 (6 bases). The CDR3 has 13 residues. Germline V lookup: CDR1 MNHEY, CDR2 SVGAGI. Between the trimmed V and J ends, which lost 10 bases and 5 bases, there was a span of 14 bases. The CDR3 nucleotides read TGTGCCACGAACAGGGCGCCGAATGAAAAACTGTTTTTT. Its protein product is CATNRAPNEKLFF.

This chain links TRBV30 with TRBJ1-5; possibly TRBD1 for D (5 bases). The CDR3 spans 15 residues. Germline V gene data show CDR1 as GTSNPN and CDR2 as SVGIG (reference sequence). V lost 0 bases and J 6 bases, leaving 15 bases between the germline ends. CDR3 protein: CAWSVGRGAGQPQHF. The CDR3 nucleotides read TGTGCCTGGAGTGTAGGGCGCGGGGCGGGTCAGCCCCAGCATTTT.

The chain uses TRBV2 and TRBJ2-3; 10 bases map to TRBD2. Germline assignment: CDR1 SNHLY and CDR2 FYNNEI. Losses at the gene ends were 3 bases for V and 4 bases for J; bases not matched to a gene: 4. The CDR3 is made up of 15 amino acids. The CDR3 DNA is TGTGCCAGCAGTGACGCTAGCGGGAGTGCAGATACGCAGTATTTT. Protein: CASSDASGSADTQYF.